What follows are 25 T cell receptor beta chains derived from one specimen sequenced in a study of T cell repertoires in cytomegalovirus infection. For these TCRs, the target antigens are not known. MiXCR, applied by TCRdb to the reads, yields one record per CDR3 protein. The sample records approximately 910,000 distinct CDR3 sequences, approximately 31% being singletons. This specimen was cultured CD8+ T cells from PBMCs, taken from culture after CMV antigen stimulation. These receptors were taken from a human donor in good health (CMV status not recorded). Some clones in this sample may be carry-over from other donors' samples.

This clonotype has a handful of counts. The chain links TRBV28 to TRBJ2-7; TRBD1 is a possible D gene (6 bases). The V and J ends lost 5 bases and 3 bases respectively, with 8 bases between them. Germline loops: CDR1 MDHEN, CDR2 SYDVKM. CDR3 length: 12 residues. DNA for the CDR3: TGTGCCAGCAGTGCGGACAGCTACGAGCAGTACGTC. This gives the protein CASSADSYEQYV.

This chain links TRBV19 with TRBJ1-1, with D unclear. Germline loops: CDR1 LNHDA, CDR2 SQIVND (reference sequence). The CDR3 runs 14 residues. With 4 bases removed from V and 0 bases from J, the gap between germline ends came to 9 bases. As DNA, the CDR3 is TGTGCCAGTAGTAACGGCAACATGAACACTGAAGCTTTCTTT. Translated, it gives CASSNGNMNTEAFF.

J is TRBJ2-1 and V is TRBV20-1, with a weak D call TRBD2 (6 bases). CDR1 DFQATT and CDR2 SNEGSKA come from the germline V gene (reference sequence). Trimming stripped 3 bases from V and 4 bases from J, with 16 bases between. The CDR3 totals 15 residues. The CDR3 reads CSASPWRGPYNEQFF. The CDR3 coding sequence is TGCAGTGCTAGCCCATGGAGGGGACCTTACAATGAGCAGTTCTTC.

The chain combines TRBV19 with TRBJ2-1, with 7 bases lining up with TRBD2. Germline CDR1 is LNHDA and CDR2 is SQIVND (reference sequence). The CDR3 is 17 residues long. Trimming cost V 2 bases and J 9 bases; bases outside gene matches: 16. CDR3 sequence reads: CASSILRTRSLFSEQFF. The CDR3 DNA is TGTGCCAGTAGTATATTACGGACTAGATCTCTCTTCAGTGAGCAGTTCTTC.

In its sample, this clonotype was seen a few times. The chain employs TRBV7-6 and TRBJ1-6; D may be TRBD1 (5 bases). Germline assignment: CDR1 SGHVS and CDR2 FNYEAQ. The germline V and J ends were trimmed by 2 bases and 7 bases, with 12 bases remaining between them. The CDR3 totals 15 residues. The CDR3 loop reads CASSLRTGENSPLHF. The CDR3 region has the DNA TGTGCCAGCAGCTTAAGAACAGGCGAAAATTCACCCCTCCACTTT.

Details on this clonotype: A read error is possible here, since a much larger clone lies one base away. The rearrangement uses TRBV7-2 and TRBJ1-5; D ambiguous. The length of the CDR3 is 14 residues. The germline V gene has CDR1 SGHTA and CDR2 FQGNSA. The DNA for the CDR3 is TGTGCCAGCAGCTCGGCAGGCCTCAATCAGTCCCAGCATTTT. This sequence encodes CASSSAGLNQSQHF. The complete variable domain, with remaining parts taken from reference TRBV7-2 and TRBJ1-5, reads GAGVSQSPSNKVTEKGKDVELRCDPISGHTALYWYRQSLGQGLEFLIYFQGNSAPDKSGLPSDRFSAERTGGSVSTLTIQRTQQEDSAVYLCASSSAGLNQSQHFGDGTRLSIL.

This clonotype was counted at least ten times. The CDR3 coding sequence is TGTGCCAGCAGCCAAACAGGGGTTGGATATGGCTACACCTTC. Translation: CASSQTGVGYGYTF. The chain uses TRBV7-9 and TRBJ1-2, with 7 bases identical to TRBD1. In germline, CDR1 is SEHNR, CDR2 FQNEAQ (reference sequence). V was pared by 5 bases and J by 5 bases, with 8 bases of the junction left unmatched. The CDR3 has 14 residues. The complete variable domain, with remaining parts taken from reference TRBV7-9 and TRBJ1-2, reads DTGVSQNPRHKITKRGQNVTFRCDPISEHNRLYWYRQTLGQGPEFLTYFQNEAQLEKSRLLSDRFSAERPKGSFSTLEIQRTEQGDSAMYLCASSQTGVGYGYTFGSGTRLTVV.

This chain joins TRBV27 and TRBJ1-2; D is undetermined. The V gene's germline CDR1 is MNHEY and CDR2 SMNVEV (reference sequence). There are 15 residues in the CDR3. Trimming shortened V by 5 bases and J by 0 bases, and 13 bases separated the two germline ends. CDR3 protein: CASSRGPGPNYGYTF. The CDR3 region has the DNA TGTGCCAGCAGTCGTGGCCCGGGCCCTAACTATGGCTACACCTTC.

Only a few counts were recorded for this clonotype. In DNA, the CDR3 is TGTGCCAGCACCGACCCCGGATCGGGTACTGAAGCTTTCTTT. This encodes CASTDPGSGTEAFF. The rearrangement links TRBV7-9 to TRBJ1-1; D remains ambiguous. The CDR3 runs 14 residues. The germline V gene has CDR1 SEHNR and CDR2 FQNEAQ (reference sequence). The V end lost 7 bases, the J end lost 5 bases, and 17 bases lay between the germline ends.

Concerning this clonotype itself: The CDR3 end shows no conserved phenylalanine or tryptophan, and so a read error is likely. This chain links TRBV19 with TRBJ2-5; the match to TRBD2 covers 10 bases. In germline, CDR1 is LNHDA, CDR2 SQIVND (reference sequence). This CDR3 has 15 amino acids. The ends lost 6 bases at V and 4 bases at J; junction bases unmatched: 8. In DNA, the CDR3 is TGTGCCAGTAGCGTTAGCGGGGGGAGTCCAGAGACCCAGTACATC. Translating gives CASSVSGGSPETQYI.

The V and J genes are TRBV28 and TRBJ1-1, with unresolved D. Trimming took off 1 base at V and 3 bases at J, with 9 bases between the two ends. The CDR3 has 14 amino acids. CDR1 and CDR2 from the germline V gene are MDHEN and SYDVKM. The CDR3 region is CASSLSMMDTEAFF. The CDR3 coding sequence is TGTGCCAGCAGTTTATCCATGATGGACACTGAAGCTTTCTTT.

This clonotype was counted a few times. The chain uses TRBV7-3 and TRBJ2-7; D is perhaps TRBD2 (6 bases). The CDR3 length is 12 residues. V lost 4 bases and J lost 5, with 9 bases in between. Germline V CDR1 and CDR2: SGHTA, FQGTGA. CDR3 DNA sequence: TGTGCCAGCAGCTCGGGGGTAAACGAGCAGTACTTC. Translating gives CASSSGVNEQYF.

In this sample, this clonotype turned up many times. This chain links TRBV20-1 with TRBJ2-6, with D maybe TRBD2 (6 bases). Trimming left V 5 bases short and J 0 bases short, with 20 bases between. CDR1 and CDR2 (germline): DFQATT, SNEGSKA (reference sequence). This CDR3 has 18 amino acids. CDR3 DNA: TGCAGTGCTTCCCCCTCTCCAGCGGGCCTCTCTGGGGCCAACGTCCTGACTTTC. Its translation: CSASPSPAGLSGANVLTF.

V usage is TRBV7-3 and J usage is TRBJ2-3; maybe TRBD1 (5 bases). V lost 5 bases, J lost 2 bases, and 11 bases lay in between. The CDR3 covers 14 residues. The V gene's germline CDR1 is SGHTA and CDR2 FQGTGA. The CDR3 nucleotides are TGTGCCAGCAGCCCCAGGGCGGACACAGATACGCAGTATTTT. Its protein is CASSPRADTDTQYF. Drawing the rest from reference TRBV7-3 and TRBJ2-3, the complete variable domain is GAGVSQTPSNKVTEKGKYVELRCDPISGHTALYWYRQSLGQGPEFLIYFQGTGAADDSGLPNDRFFAVRPEGSVSTLKIQRTERGDSAVYLCASSPRADTDTQYFGPGTRLTVL.

In this sample, this clonotype turned up a few times. This chain uses TRBV18 with TRBJ2-5, with 9 bases lining up with TRBD1. The CDR3 is 23 residues long. Germline loops: CDR1 KGHSH, CDR2 LQKENI. After removal of 0 bases from V and 4 bases from J, the junction contained 27 bases not matched to a gene. The chain's CDR3 is CASSPPNPPSRVQDRGLRETQYF. The DNA of the CDR3 is TGTGCCAGCTCACCACCGAATCCCCCCTCCCGTGTACAGGACAGGGGTTTGAGAGAGACCCAGTACTTC.

The gene calls are TRBV11-2 and TRBJ2-3, with D tentatively TRBD1 or TRBD2 (6 bases each). The germline V and J ends were trimmed by 6 bases and 0 bases, with 28 bases remaining between them. The CDR3 consists of 20 residues. CDR1 and CDR2 (germline): SGHAT, FQNNGV. This CDR3 reads CASSYPPGHRLGTSTDTQYF. The CDR3 bases are TGTGCCAGCAGTTATCCCCCGGGACATCGCCTCGGGACTAGCACAGATACGCAGTATTTT.

This clonotype has only a few counts. The chain employs TRBV7-2 and TRBJ2-5; D is tentatively TRBD1 or TRBD2 (6 bases each). Per germline, CDR1 SGHTA and CDR2 FQGNSA. The CDR3 is made up of 14 amino acids. With 0 bases removed from V and 5 bases from J, the gap between germline ends came to 10 bases. CDR3 in DNA: TGTGCCAGCAGCTTAGCGGAAGGGGGGGAGACCCAGTACTTC. The encoded protein is CASSLAEGGETQYF.

J is TRBJ2-7 and V is TRBV6-1, with D tentatively TRBD1 or TRBD2 (6 bases each). The CDR3 covers 15 residues. V was cut by 1 base and J by 4 bases, with 14 bases left in between. CDR1 is MNHNS, CDR2 SASEGT, per germline. The CDR3 loop reads CASSEEGGNWYEQYF. CDR3 nucleotide sequence: TGTGCCAGCAGTGAAGAGGGGGGTAATTGGTACGAGCAGTACTTC.

This clonotype was seen a handful of times. The chain uses TRBV6-5 and TRBJ2-7; the match to TRBD2 covers 12 bases. Germline V gene sequence: CDR1 MNHEY, CDR2 SVGAGI. Unmatched junction bases numbered 6, after V lost 2 bases and J lost 1 base. The CDR3 extends over 17 amino acids. This chain's CDR3 is CASSYLLAGGTSYEQYF. CDR3 in DNA: TGTGCCAGCAGTTACCTACTAGCGGGGGGTACGTCCTACGAGCAGTACTTC.

The chain couples TRBV7-9 to TRBJ2-1; the match to TRBD2 covers 14 bases. V was clipped by 5 bases and J by 6 bases; unmatched bases: 12. CDR1 is SEHNR and CDR2 is FQNEAQ in the germline V gene (reference sequence). CDR3 length: 18 residues. The CDR3 DNA is TGTGCCAGCAGCGCTCTACCGGGACTAGCGGGGGCCCCCAATGAGCAGTTCTTC. Its protein product is CASSALPGLAGAPNEQFF.

In DNA, the CDR3 is TGTGCCGCATCAGGGTGGGCATACCCTAGCACAGATACGCAGTATTTT. Protein sequence: CAASGWAYPSTDTQYF. V gene TRBV28 combines with J gene TRBJ2-3, with D maybe TRBD1 (5 bases). Trimming took 11 bases from V and 0 from J, leaving 21 bases between them. Germline lookup yields CDR1 MDHEN and CDR2 SYDVKM. The CDR3 sequence is 16 residues long.

The rearrangement uses TRBV7-9 and TRBJ2-4; D might be TRBD1 (5 bases). V was cut by 1 base and J by 1 base, with 14 bases left in between. Germline V gene data show CDR1 as SEHNR and CDR2 as FQNEAQ (reference sequence). This CDR3 has 17 amino acids. The CDR3, as DNA: TGTGCCAGCAGCTTAGTTCCGGCAGGGAACGCCAAAAACATTCAGTACTTC. It specifies CASSLVPAGNAKNIQYF.

V is TRBV11-3 and J is TRBJ1-3; D is ambiguous. Germline loops: CDR1 SGHNT, CDR2 YENEEA. The length of the CDR3 is 16 residues. V lost 6 bases to trimming and J lost 0 bases, with 15 bases between them. In nucleotides, the CDR3 is TGTGCCAGCAGGGCCGGAAGACTGGTCTCTGGAAACACCATATATTTT. This codes for CASRAGRLVSGNTIYF.

This clonotype was seen more than once but under ten times. The chain has TRBV12-3 or TRBV12-4 and TRBJ1-2; 11 bases agree with TRBD1. The CDR3 is 15 amino acids. V lost 3 bases and J lost 5; bases outside the gene matches: 5. The CDR3, as DNA: TGTGCCAGCAGTTTGTTGGGACAGGGGGGATATGGCTACACCTTC. Amino acid sequence: CASSLLGQGGYGYTF.

The CDR3 DNA reads as TGTGCCAGCAGCCTTGGAGAGGAAGGCTACACCTTC. Its protein product is CASSLGEEGYTF. The chain recombines TRBV4-2 with TRBJ1-2, with D hard to call. The CDR3 runs 12 residues. Germline V lookup: CDR1 LGHNA, CDR2 YNFKEQ. V was cut by 4 bases and J by 8 bases, with 11 bases left in between.